The TCR beta chain under discussion was sequenced for a study of preoperative IRX-2 immunotherapy in early breast cancer. This clone was seen only once. Profiling relied on immunoSEQ multiplex PCR, and the TCRdb table lists in-frame clones only, not all of them. Here the sample spans 5,000 to 7,000 clones, over 60% being singletons. CDR1 MNHGY and CDR2 SAAAGT come from the germline V gene. J gave up 5 bases and V 5 bases, and 11 bases lay outside the gene matches. There are 15 residues in the CDR3. Treatment reported: preoperative locoregional IRX-2 cytokine immunotherapy. Samples came from a phase Ib trial of preoperative locoregional IRX-2 cytokine immunotherapy.

The chain is built from TRBV6-8 and TRBJ2-5, with 7 nucleotides matching TRBD2. Sequencing was performed on tumor tissue, taken before IRX-2 immunotherapy. This clonotype was obtained from a human donor with breast cancer. The CDR3 region is CASSVFGTTGETQYF. The CDR3 bases are TGTGCCAGCAGTGTATTTGGGACTACCGGGGAGACCCAGTACTTC.